The 2 T cell receptor beta chains below come from one sample, sequenced in a study of tumor and adjacent non-tumor tissue in lung cancer. The template was RNA from unsorted bulk tissue. The library came from three nested PCR rounds adapted from ARM-PCR protocols. TCRdb passed the multiplex PCR reads through MiXCR, listing each CDR3 protein once. The data contain 69,000 or so distinct CDR3 sequences, 60% to 75% of them seen just once; the ten biggest clones take up about 28%. Source material: lung tumor tissue. The receptors were gathered from a man between 60 and 75 years old with non-small cell lung cancer.

On this clonotype: Its ends do not fully match the called genes, so a read error is possible. V and J are TRBV29-1 and TRBJ2-1; D uncertain. Germline V gene data show CDR1 as SQVTM and CDR2 as ANQGSEA. The CDR3 is 11 amino acids. CDR3 DNA: TGCAGTGCTACCGAGTACAATAAGCAGTTCTTC. Translating it yields CSATEYNKQFF.

The chain uses TRBV7-9 and TRBJ2-3; D is unresolved. Germline V gives CDR1 SEHNR, CDR2 FQNEAQ (reference sequence). The CDR3 consists of 16 residues. The V and J ends lost 1 base and 0 bases respectively, with 11 bases between them. The CDR3 spells CASSLGTRGSTDTQYF. CDR3 DNA sequence: TGTGCCAGCAGCTTAGGTACAAGAGGTAGCACAGATACGCAGTATTTT.